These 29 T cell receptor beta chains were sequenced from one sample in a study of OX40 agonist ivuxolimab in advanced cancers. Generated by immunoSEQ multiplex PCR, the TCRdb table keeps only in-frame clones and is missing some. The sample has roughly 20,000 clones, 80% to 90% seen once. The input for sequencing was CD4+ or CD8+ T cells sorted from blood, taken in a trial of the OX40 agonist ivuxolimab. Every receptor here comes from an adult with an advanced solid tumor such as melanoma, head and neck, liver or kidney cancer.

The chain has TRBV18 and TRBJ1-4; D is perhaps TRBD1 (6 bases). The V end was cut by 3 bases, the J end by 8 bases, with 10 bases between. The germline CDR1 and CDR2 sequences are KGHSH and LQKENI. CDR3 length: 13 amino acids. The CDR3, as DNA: TGTGCCAGCTCACCCCTTGACAGGGAAAAACTGTTTTTT. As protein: CASSPLDREKLFF.

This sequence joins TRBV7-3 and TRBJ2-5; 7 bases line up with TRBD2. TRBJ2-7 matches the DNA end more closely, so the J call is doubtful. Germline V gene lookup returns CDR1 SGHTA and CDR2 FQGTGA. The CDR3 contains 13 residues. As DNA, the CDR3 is TGTGCCAGCAGCCACGGAGCGGGAAGCGAGCAGTACTTC. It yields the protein CASSHGAGSEQYF.

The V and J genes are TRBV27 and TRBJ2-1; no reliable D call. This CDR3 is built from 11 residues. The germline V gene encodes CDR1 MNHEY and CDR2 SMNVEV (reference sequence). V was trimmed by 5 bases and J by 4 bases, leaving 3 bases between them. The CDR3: CASSRYNEQFF. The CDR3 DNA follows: TGTGCCAGCAGTCGGTACAATGAGCAGTTCTTC.

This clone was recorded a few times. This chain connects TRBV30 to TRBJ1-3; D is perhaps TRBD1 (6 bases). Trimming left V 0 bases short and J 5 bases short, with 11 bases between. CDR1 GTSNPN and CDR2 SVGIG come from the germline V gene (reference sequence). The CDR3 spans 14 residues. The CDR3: CAWSVPQGRNTIYF. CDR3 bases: TGTGCCTGGAGTGTACCGCAGGGGAGAAACACCATATATTTT.

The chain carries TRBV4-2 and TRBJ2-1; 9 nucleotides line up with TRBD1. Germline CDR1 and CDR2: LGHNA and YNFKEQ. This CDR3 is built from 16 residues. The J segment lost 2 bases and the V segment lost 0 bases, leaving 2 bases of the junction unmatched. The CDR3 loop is CASSQEGTGTYNEQFF. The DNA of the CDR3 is TGTGCCAGCAGCCAAGAGGGGACAGGGACCTACAATGAGCAGTTCTTC.

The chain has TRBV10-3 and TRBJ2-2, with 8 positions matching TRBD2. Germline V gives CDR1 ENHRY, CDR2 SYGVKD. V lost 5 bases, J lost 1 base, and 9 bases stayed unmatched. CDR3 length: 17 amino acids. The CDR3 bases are TGTGCCATCAGTCTAGCGGGCGCGCCGAAGAACACCGGGGAGCTGTTTTTT. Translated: CAISLAGAPKNTGELFF.

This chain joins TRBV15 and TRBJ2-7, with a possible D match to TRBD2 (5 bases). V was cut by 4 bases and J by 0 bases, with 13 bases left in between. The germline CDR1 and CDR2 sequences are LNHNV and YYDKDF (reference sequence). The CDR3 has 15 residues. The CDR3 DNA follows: TGTGCCACCAGCACCTCCCAGCGGCTCTCCTACGAGCAGTACTTC. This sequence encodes CATSTSQRLSYEQYF.

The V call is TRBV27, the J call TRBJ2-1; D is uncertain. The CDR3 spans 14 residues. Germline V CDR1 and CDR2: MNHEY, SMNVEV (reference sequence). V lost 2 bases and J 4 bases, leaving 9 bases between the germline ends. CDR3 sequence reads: CASSLKSMYNEQFF. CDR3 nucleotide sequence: TGTGCCAGCAGTTTAAAATCGATGTACAATGAGCAGTTCTTC.

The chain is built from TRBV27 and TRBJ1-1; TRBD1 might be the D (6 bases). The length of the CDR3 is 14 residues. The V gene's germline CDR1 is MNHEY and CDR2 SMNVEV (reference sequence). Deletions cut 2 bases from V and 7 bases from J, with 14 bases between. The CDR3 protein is CASSLHHRDNEAFF. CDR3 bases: TGTGCCAGCAGTTTACACCACCGGGACAATGAAGCTTTCTTT.

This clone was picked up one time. CDR3 bases: TGTGCCAGCAGCATGGATAGGAGCACAGATACGCAGTATTTT. Protein: CASSMDRSTDTQYF. The rearrangement joins TRBV5-4 to TRBJ2-3; no reliable D call. Trimming removed 4 bases from V and 0 bases from J, with 9 bases in between. Germline-derived CDR1 and CDR2 are SGHNT and YYREEE (reference sequence). The CDR3 sequence is 14 residues long.

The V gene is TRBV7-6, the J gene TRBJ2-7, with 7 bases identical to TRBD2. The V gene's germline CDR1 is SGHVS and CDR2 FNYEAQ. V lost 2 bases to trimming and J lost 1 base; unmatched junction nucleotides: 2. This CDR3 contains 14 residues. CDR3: CASSLSSGSYEQYF. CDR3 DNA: TGTGCCAGCAGCTTAAGTAGCGGGTCCTACGAGCAGTACTTC.

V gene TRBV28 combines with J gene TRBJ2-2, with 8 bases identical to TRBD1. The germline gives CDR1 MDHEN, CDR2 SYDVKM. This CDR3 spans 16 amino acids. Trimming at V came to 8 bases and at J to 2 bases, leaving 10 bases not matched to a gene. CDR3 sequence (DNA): TGTGCCAGCCGCCCGGAAGGACAGGGAAACACCGGGGAGCTGTTTTTT. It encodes CASRPEGQGNTGELFF. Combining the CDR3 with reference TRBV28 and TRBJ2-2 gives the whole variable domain DVKVTQSSRYLVKRTGEKVFLECVQDMDHENMFWYRQDPGLGLRLIYFSYDVKMKEKGDIPEGYSVSREKKERFSLILESASTNQTSMYLCASRPEGQGNTGELFFGEGSRLTVL.

CDR3 DNA: TGTGCCAGCAGTGCCCGCCGACTAGCTGATTACAATGAGCAGTTCTTC. This encodes CASSARRLADYNEQFF. V gene TRBV28 combines with J gene TRBJ2-1; 7 bases are shared with TRBD2. V lost 5 bases to trimming and J lost 4 bases; unmatched junction nucleotides: 11. This CDR3 is built from 16 residues. Per germline, CDR1 MDHEN and CDR2 SYDVKM.

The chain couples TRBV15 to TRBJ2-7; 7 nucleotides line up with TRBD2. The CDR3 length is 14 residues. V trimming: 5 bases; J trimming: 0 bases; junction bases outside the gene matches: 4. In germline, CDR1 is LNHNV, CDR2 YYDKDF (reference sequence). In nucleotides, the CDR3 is TGTGCCACCAGCCGTACGGGGGGCTCCTACGAGCAGTACTTC. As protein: CATSRTGGSYEQYF.

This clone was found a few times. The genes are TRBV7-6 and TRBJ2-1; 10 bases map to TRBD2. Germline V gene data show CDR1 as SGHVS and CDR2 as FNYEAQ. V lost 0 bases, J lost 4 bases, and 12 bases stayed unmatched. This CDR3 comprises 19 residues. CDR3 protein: CASSLAPHATSGAYNEQFF. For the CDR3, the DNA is TGTGCCAGCAGCTTAGCGCCCCACGCCACTAGCGGGGCATACAATGAGCAGTTCTTC.

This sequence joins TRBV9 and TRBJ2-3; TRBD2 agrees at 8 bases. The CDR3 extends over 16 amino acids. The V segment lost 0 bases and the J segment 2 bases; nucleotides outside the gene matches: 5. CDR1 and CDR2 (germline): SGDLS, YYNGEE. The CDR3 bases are TGTGCCAGCAGCGTAGAAGCGGGAGTGGTCACAGATACGCAGTATTTT. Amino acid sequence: CASSVEAGVVTDTQYF.

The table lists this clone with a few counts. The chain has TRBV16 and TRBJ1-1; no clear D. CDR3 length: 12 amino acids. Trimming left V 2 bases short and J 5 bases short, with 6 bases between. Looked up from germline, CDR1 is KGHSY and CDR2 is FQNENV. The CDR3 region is CASSQGRTEAFF. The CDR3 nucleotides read TGTGCCAGCAGCCAAGGGAGAACTGAAGCTTTCTTT. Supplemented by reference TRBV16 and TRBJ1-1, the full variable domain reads GEEVAQTPKHLVRGEGQKAKLYCAPIKGHSYVFWYQQVLKNEFKFLISFQNENVFDETGMPKERFSAKCLPNSPCSLEIQATKLEDSAVYFCASSQGRTEAFFGQGTRLTVV.

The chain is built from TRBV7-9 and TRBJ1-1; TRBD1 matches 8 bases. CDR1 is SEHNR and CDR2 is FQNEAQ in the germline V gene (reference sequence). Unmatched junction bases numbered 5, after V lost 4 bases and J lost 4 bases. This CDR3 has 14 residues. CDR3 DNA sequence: TGTGCCAGCAGCTCGCCCGACAGGGGCACTGAAGCTTTCTTT. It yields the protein CASSSPDRGTEAFF. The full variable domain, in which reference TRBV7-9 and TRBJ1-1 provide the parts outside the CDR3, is DTGVSQNPRHKITKRGQNVTFRCDPISEHNRLYWYRQTLGQGPEFLTYFQNEAQLEKSRLLSDRFSAERPKGSFSTLEIQRTEQGDSAMYLCASSSPDRGTEAFFGQGTRLTVV.

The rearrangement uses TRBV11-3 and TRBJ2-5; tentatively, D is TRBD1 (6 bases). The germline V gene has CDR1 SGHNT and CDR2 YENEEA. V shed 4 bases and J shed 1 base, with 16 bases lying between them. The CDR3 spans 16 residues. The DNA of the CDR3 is TGTGCCAGCAGCTCAGATCCGGGACAACCCCAAGAGACCCAGTACTTC. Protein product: CASSSDPGQPQETQYF.

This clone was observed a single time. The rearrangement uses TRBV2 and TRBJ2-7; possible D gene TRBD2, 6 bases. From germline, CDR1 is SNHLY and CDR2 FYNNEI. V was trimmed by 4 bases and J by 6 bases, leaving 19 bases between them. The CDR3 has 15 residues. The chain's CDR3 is CASSVPAGTLREQYF. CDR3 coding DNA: TGTGCCAGCAGTGTCCCAGCGGGTACCCTCCGCGAGCAGTACTTC.

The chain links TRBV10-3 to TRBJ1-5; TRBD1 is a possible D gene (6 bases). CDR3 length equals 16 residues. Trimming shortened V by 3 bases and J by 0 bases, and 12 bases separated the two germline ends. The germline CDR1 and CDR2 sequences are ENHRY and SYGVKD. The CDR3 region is CAISEGQMNSNQPQHF. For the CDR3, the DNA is TGTGCCATCAGTGAAGGACAGATGAATAGCAATCAGCCCCAGCATTTT.

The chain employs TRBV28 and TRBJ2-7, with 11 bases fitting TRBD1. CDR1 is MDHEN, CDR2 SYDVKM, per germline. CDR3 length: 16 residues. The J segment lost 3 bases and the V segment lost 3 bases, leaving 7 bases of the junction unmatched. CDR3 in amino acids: CASSFLTGTGGYEQYF. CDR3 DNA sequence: TGTGCCAGCAGTTTCCTAACCGGGACAGGGGGCTACGAGCAGTACTTC.

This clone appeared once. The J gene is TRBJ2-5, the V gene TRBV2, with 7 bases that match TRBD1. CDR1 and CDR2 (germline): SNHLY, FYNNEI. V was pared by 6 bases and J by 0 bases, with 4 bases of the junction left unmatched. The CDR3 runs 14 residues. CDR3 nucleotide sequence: TGTGCCAGCAGGGAACAGGGGTACCAAGAGACCCAGTACTTC. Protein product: CASREQGYQETQYF. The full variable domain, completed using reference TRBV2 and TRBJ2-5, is EPEVTQTPSHQVTQMGQEVILRCVPISNHLYFYWYRQILGQKVEFLVSFYNNEISEKSEIFDDQFSVERPDGSNFTLKIRSTKLEDSAMYFCASREQGYQETQYFGPGTRLLVL.

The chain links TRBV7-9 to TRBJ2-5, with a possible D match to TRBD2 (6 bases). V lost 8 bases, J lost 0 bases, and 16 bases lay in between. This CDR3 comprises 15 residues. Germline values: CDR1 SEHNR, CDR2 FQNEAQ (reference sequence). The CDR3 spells CASWSRGEYQETQYF. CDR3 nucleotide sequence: TGTGCCAGCTGGAGCCGCGGGGAGTACCAAGAGACCCAGTACTTC. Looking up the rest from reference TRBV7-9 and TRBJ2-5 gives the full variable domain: DTGVSQNPRHKITKRGQNVTFRCDPISEHNRLYWYRQTLGQGPEFLTYFQNEAQLEKSRLLSDRFSAERPKGSFSTLEIQRTEQGDSAMYLCASWSRGEYQETQYFGPGTRLLVL.

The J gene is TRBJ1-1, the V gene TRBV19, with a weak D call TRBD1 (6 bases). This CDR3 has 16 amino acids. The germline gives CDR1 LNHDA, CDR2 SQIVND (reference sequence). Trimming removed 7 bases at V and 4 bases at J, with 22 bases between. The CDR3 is CASIPEVRRTVTEAFF. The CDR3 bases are TGTGCCAGTATCCCCGAAGTAAGGCGGACAGTCACTGAAGCTTTCTTT.

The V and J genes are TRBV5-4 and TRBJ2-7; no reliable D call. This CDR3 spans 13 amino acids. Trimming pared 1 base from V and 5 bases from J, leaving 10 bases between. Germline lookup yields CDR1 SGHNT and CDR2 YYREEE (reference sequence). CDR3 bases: TGTGCCAGCAGCTTGAGGACGAGCGACGAGCAGTACTTC. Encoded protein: CASSLRTSDEQYF.

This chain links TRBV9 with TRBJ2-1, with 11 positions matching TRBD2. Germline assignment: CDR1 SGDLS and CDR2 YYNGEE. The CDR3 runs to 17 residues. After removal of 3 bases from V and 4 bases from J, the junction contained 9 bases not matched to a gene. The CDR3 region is CASSGSLAGGQYNEQFF. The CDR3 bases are TGTGCCAGCAGCGGGTCCCTAGCGGGAGGACAGTACAATGAGCAGTTCTTC.

CDR3 residues: CASTLDGPYEQYF. The CDR3 nucleotides read TGTGCCAGCACTCTGGACGGACCCTACGAGCAGTACTTC. The V gene is TRBV28, the J gene TRBJ2-7; no clear D. Germline V gives CDR1 MDHEN, CDR2 SYDVKM. V was trimmed by 7 bases and J by 2 bases, leaving 12 bases between them. This CDR3 comprises 13 residues.

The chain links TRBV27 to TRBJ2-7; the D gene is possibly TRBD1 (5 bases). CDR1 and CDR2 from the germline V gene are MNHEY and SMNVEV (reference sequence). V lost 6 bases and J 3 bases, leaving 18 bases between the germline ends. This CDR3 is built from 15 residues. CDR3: CASRLRGDTFYEQYF. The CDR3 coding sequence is TGTGCCAGCAGACTAAGGGGCGACACCTTCTACGAGCAGTACTTC.